These T cell receptor beta chains were read from a single sample in a study of blood T cell repertoires in COVID-19. Data came from immunoSEQ multiplex PCR; TCRdb stores just in-frame clones and leaves some out. The sample includes 180,000 or so clones, about 90% of them seen just once. The sequenced sample was peripheral blood. These receptors all come from a man aged 50 to 60 with acute or convalescent COVID-19. CDR3s include the opening cysteine and the closing phenylalanine or tryptophan. Each record gives: J gene, V gene, D gene, clone size, CDR3 DNA, CDR3 protein. A D gene is named only where the DNA matches it firmly. Clone size is shown for a subset of rows, as once, few, many or a class of expanded clone.

j_call: TRBJ1-2; v_call: TRBV7-8; d_call: NA; clone_size: NA; cdr3_nt: TGTGCCAGCAGCCCCTTCCAGTCCAGCTACACCTTC; cdr3_aa: CASSPFQSSYTF
j_call: TRBJ2-3; v_call: TRBV20-1; d_call: NA; clone_size: NA; cdr3_nt: TGCAGTGCTAGTCCCCTGGACTACCCAGATACGCAGTATTTT; cdr3_aa: CSASPLDYPDTQYF
j_call: TRBJ2-5; v_call: TRBV7-6; d_call: NA; clone_size: NA; cdr3_nt: TGTGCCAGCAGCTTAGGGACAGTACAAGAGACCCAGTACTTC; cdr3_aa: CASSLGTVQETQYF
j_call: TRBJ1-5; v_call: TRBV19; d_call: NA; clone_size: NA; cdr3_nt: TGTGCCATTGGCAACGAAGAGGGCTATAGCAATCAGCCCCAGCATTTT; cdr3_aa: CAIGNEEGYSNQPQHF
j_call: TRBJ2-4; v_call: TRBV5-8; d_call: NA; clone_size: NA; cdr3_nt: TGTGCCAGCAGCTCCAGCGGGGCCAAAAACATTCAGTACTTC; cdr3_aa: CASSSSGAKNIQYF
j_call: TRBJ1-2; v_call: TRBV5-6; d_call: TRBD1; clone_size: NA; cdr3_nt: TGTGCCACCGGGACAGGGGGCGACTATGGCTACACCTTC; cdr3_aa: CATGTGGDYGYTF
j_call: TRBJ2-6; v_call: TRBV10-3; d_call: NA; clone_size: NA; cdr3_nt: TGTGCCATCAAGGGACTGAACTCTGGGGCCAACGTCCTGACTTTC; cdr3_aa: CAIKGLNSGANVLTF
j_call: TRBJ2-1; v_call: TRBV19; d_call: NA; clone_size: NA; cdr3_nt: TGTGCCAGTAGTATTCTTGGGGGCGGGGGTGAGCAGTTCTTC; cdr3_aa: CASSILGGGGEQFF
j_call: TRBJ2-1; v_call: TRBV6-4; d_call: NA; clone_size: NA; cdr3_nt: TGTGCCAGCAGGTGGGGGCGGTGGGATACAGACAATGAGCAGTTCTTC; cdr3_aa: CASRWGRWDTDNEQFF
j_call: TRBJ2-1; v_call: TRBV7-2; d_call: NA; clone_size: NA; cdr3_nt: TGTGCCAGCAGCTTGAAGGTTGACTTCGAGCAGTTCTTC; cdr3_aa: CASSLKVDFEQFF
j_call: TRBJ2-7; v_call: TRBV5-5; d_call: TRBD1; clone_size: once; cdr3_nt: TGTGCCAGCAGCTTGGGACAGGGGGCCTACGAGCAGTACTTC; cdr3_aa: CASSLGQGAYEQYF
j_call: TRBJ2-3; v_call: TRBV27; d_call: NA; clone_size: NA; cdr3_nt: TGTGCCAGCAGTCTAATCGGTAGCACAGATACGCAGTATTTT; cdr3_aa: CASSLIGSTDTQYF
j_call: TRBJ1-2; v_call: TRBV4-1; d_call: NA; clone_size: once; cdr3_nt: TGCGCCAGCAGCCAAGATGGGGCAGGGTCGTATGGCTACACCTTC; cdr3_aa: CASSQDGAGSYGYTF
j_call: TRBJ1-1; v_call: TRBV2; d_call: TRBD1; clone_size: NA; cdr3_nt: TGTGCCAGCAAAGGACAGGGGCTCATGAACACTGAAGCTTTCTTT; cdr3_aa: CASKGQGLMNTEAFF
j_call: TRBJ2-5; v_call: TRBV4-3; d_call: TRBD1; clone_size: NA; cdr3_nt: TGCGCCAGCAGCCAAGTCCAGGGGGCAGGGACCCAGTACTTC; cdr3_aa: CASSQVQGAGTQYF
j_call: TRBJ2-2; v_call: TRBV11-2; d_call: TRBD2; clone_size: NA; cdr3_nt: TGTGCCAGCAGCTCCGGGAGGCGGAACACCGGGGAGCTGTTTTTT; cdr3_aa: CASSSGRRNTGELFF
j_call: TRBJ1-2; v_call: TRBV4-2; d_call: NA; clone_size: NA; cdr3_nt: TGTGCCAGCAGCCAAGACAGGGGAACTAACTATGGCTACACCTTC; cdr3_aa: CASSQDRGTNYGYTF
j_call: TRBJ1-3; v_call: TRBV4-1; d_call: NA; clone_size: NA; cdr3_nt: TGCGCCAGCAGCCAAGGGGGGGTAGGGTCCTCTGGAAACACCATATATTTT; cdr3_aa: CASSQGGVGSSGNTIYF
j_call: TRBJ2-3; v_call: TRBV3-1/TRBV3-2; d_call: NA; clone_size: NA; cdr3_nt: TGTGCCAGCAGCCCCGATAGTACAGATACGCAGTATTTT; cdr3_aa: CASSPDSTDTQYF
j_call: TRBJ1-4; v_call: TRBV18; d_call: NA; clone_size: NA; cdr3_nt: TGTGCCAGCTCACCATCCCCCCACAGAGCAACTAATGAAAAACTGTTTTTT; cdr3_aa: CASSPSPHRATNEKLFF
j_call: TRBJ1-3; v_call: TRBV18; d_call: NA; clone_size: NA; cdr3_nt: TGTGCCAGCTCGCAATCGGGGGGAATCTCTGGAAACACCATATATTTT; cdr3_aa: CASSQSGGISGNTIYF
j_call: TRBJ2-5; v_call: TRBV9; d_call: NA; clone_size: NA; cdr3_nt: TGTGCCAGCACTCGAGGGTGGGCAGCCTGGGAGACCCAGTACTTC; cdr3_aa: CASTRGWAAWETQYF
j_call: TRBJ2-3; v_call: TRBV18; d_call: NA; clone_size: NA; cdr3_nt: TGTGCCAGCTCACCTCCAAACACAGATACGCAGTATTTT; cdr3_aa: CASSPPNTDTQYF
j_call: TRBJ2-2; v_call: TRBV6-5; d_call: TRBD1; clone_size: NA; cdr3_nt: TGTGCCAGCAGCCGGGACAGGGGGACCACCGGGGAGCTGTTTTTT; cdr3_aa: CASSRDRGTTGELFF
j_call: TRBJ2-4; v_call: TRBV4-2; d_call: TRBD2; clone_size: NA; cdr3_nt: TGTGCCAGCAGCGCTCGGGGGGGGCAGCAAAAAAACATTCAGTACTTC; cdr3_aa: CASSARGGQQKNIQYF
j_call: TRBJ1-2; v_call: TRBV25-1; d_call: NA; clone_size: NA; cdr3_nt: TGTGCCAGCAGTATCTCTCGGGGAGGAGACTATGGCTACACCTTC; cdr3_aa: CASSISRGGDYGYTF
j_call: TRBJ2-2; v_call: TRBV9; d_call: TRBD1; clone_size: NA; cdr3_nt: TGTGCCAGCAGCGCGACAGGGGCGAACACCGGGGAGCTGTTTTTT; cdr3_aa: CASSATGANTGELFF
j_call: TRBJ2-6; v_call: TRBV7-2; d_call: NA; clone_size: NA; cdr3_nt: TGTGCCAGCAGCTTACACAGATTTCCTGGGTCTGGGGCCAACGTCCTGACTTTC; cdr3_aa: CASSLHRFPGSGANVLTF
j_call: TRBJ1-2; v_call: TRBV28; d_call: TRBD1; clone_size: NA; cdr3_nt: TGTGCCAGCAGGTGGACAGGGCGTTATGGCTACACCTTC; cdr3_aa: CASRWTGRYGYTF
j_call: TRBJ1-5; v_call: TRBV28; d_call: NA; clone_size: NA; cdr3_nt: TGTGCCAGCAGTTTAATCTCAGGAAATCAGCCCCAGCATTTT; cdr3_aa: CASSLISGNQPQHF
j_call: TRBJ1-1; v_call: TRBV6-5; d_call: TRBD1; clone_size: NA; cdr3_nt: TGTGCCAGCAGCGTCCAGGGGGGCACTGAAGCTTTCTTT; cdr3_aa: CASSVQGGTEAFF
j_call: TRBJ1-6; v_call: TRBV11-2; d_call: TRBD1; clone_size: NA; cdr3_nt: TGTGCCAGCAGCTTACAGGGGGCTATTTCACCCCTCCACTTT; cdr3_aa: CASSLQGAISPLHF
j_call: TRBJ1-5; v_call: TRBV6-5; d_call: NA; clone_size: once; cdr3_nt: TGTGCCAGCAGAAGGGGGAGTGGACAGCCCCAGCATTTT; cdr3_aa: CASRRGSGQPQHF
j_call: TRBJ1-1; v_call: TRBV5-1; d_call: TRBD1; clone_size: few; cdr3_nt: TGCGCCAGCAGCTTGGTAGGGACAGGGAGTTCTGAAGCTTTCTTT; cdr3_aa: CASSLVGTGSSEAFF
j_call: TRBJ2-1; v_call: TRBV18; d_call: TRBD2; clone_size: NA; cdr3_nt: TGTGCCAGCTCACCAACTTTAGCGGGGGGCGGCAATGAGCAGTTCTTC; cdr3_aa: CASSPTLAGGGNEQFF
j_call: TRBJ2-7; v_call: TRBV9; d_call: NA; clone_size: NA; cdr3_nt: TGTGCCAGCAGCGTAGGCCTTTGGGCGGGACGGCCCAACGAGCAGTACTTC; cdr3_aa: CASSVGLWAGRPNEQYF
j_call: TRBJ2-3; v_call: TRBV2; d_call: TRBD2; clone_size: NA; cdr3_nt: TGTGCCAGCAGTGATGAACTAGCGTTTGGCGCAGATACGCAGTATTTT; cdr3_aa: CASSDELAFGADTQYF
j_call: TRBJ1-2; v_call: TRBV6-6; d_call: TRBD1; clone_size: NA; cdr3_nt: TGTGCCAGCAGTTACCCCGACAGGGGGGAGGGCTACACCTTC; cdr3_aa: CASSYPDRGEGYTF
j_call: TRBJ1-1; v_call: TRBV29-1; d_call: NA; clone_size: NA; cdr3_nt: TGCAGCGTTGGTACGGACATGAACACTGAAGCTTTCTTT; cdr3_aa: CSVGTDMNTEAFF
j_call: TRBJ1-2; v_call: TRBV5-8; d_call: NA; clone_size: NA; cdr3_nt: TGTGCCAGCAGCTTGGAAGGGCAGGGCGGTTCCAATGGCTACACCTTC; cdr3_aa: CASSLEGQGGSNGYTF
j_call: TRBJ2-1; v_call: TRBV7-6; d_call: TRBD2; clone_size: NA; cdr3_nt: TGTGCCAGCAGTGCGTCCGGACTAGGAGACAATGAGCAGTTCTTC; cdr3_aa: CASSASGLGDNEQFF